These 31 T cell receptor beta chains were all obtained from the same sample, sequenced in a study of monozygotic twins with inflammatory bowel disease. After re-calling the 5' RACE reads, TCRdb lists one entry per CDR3 protein, DNA absent. Reported are fewer than 550,000 distinct CDR3 sequences; the ten largest clones contain 2% to 3%. Sequences were obtained from blood. These receptors were collected from a human donor with ulcerative colitis or Crohn's disease, or a healthy co-twin of an affected twin (not recorded which).

The V gene is TRBV7-8, the J gene TRBJ2-7; TCRdb selects TRBD1, and the lack of DNA leaves this call unchecked. Looked up from germline, CDR1 is SGHVS and CDR2 is FQNEAQ. There are 12 residues in the CDR3. This chain's CDR3 is CASSHNRAEQYF.

The V call is TRBV6-2 or TRBV6-3, the J call TRBJ1-1; checking the TCRdb D call of TRBD1 is not possible without DNA. The CDR3 has 15 residues. Germline CDR1 and CDR2: MNHEY and SVGEGT. CDR3 protein: CASSKSGQDLTEAFF.

The J gene is TRBJ2-5, the V gene TRBV5-6; TCRdb's D call, TRBD2, is unchecked because there is no DNA. There are 16 residues in the CDR3. Germline-derived CDR1 and CDR2 are SGHDT and YYEEEE. The CDR3: CASSSTLAGGGETQYF.

The J gene is TRBJ2-7, the V gene TRBV3-1; TCRdb reports TRBD1, a call that lacks DNA to check it against. This CDR3 is built from 14 residues. The germline V gene encodes CDR1 LGHDT and CDR2 YNNKEL (reference sequence). The CDR3 protein is CASSLRQGAYEQYF.

The rearrangement joins TRBV7-2 to TRBJ1-1. Germline V gives CDR1 SGHTA, CDR2 FQGNSA. There are 15 residues in the CDR3. CDR3 protein: CASSFLTPQYTEAFF. The full variable domain, completed using reference TRBV7-2 and TRBJ1-1, is GAGVSQSPSNKVTEKGKDVELRCDPISGHTALYWYRQSLGQGLEFLIYFQGNSAPDKSGLPSDRFSAERTGGSVSTLTIQRTQQEDSAVYLCASSFLTPQYTEAFFGQGTRLTVV.

The chain joins TRBV7-9 to TRBJ2-3; TCRdb's D gene call, TRBD2, goes unchecked for lack of DNA. This CDR3 is built from 15 residues. Germline lookup yields CDR1 SEHNR and CDR2 FQNEAQ (reference sequence). This CDR3 is CASRAGGASTDTQYF.

This chain joins TRBV12-3 or TRBV12-4 and TRBJ1-2. This CDR3 comprises 11 residues. This chain's CDR3 is CASRRDYGYTF.

The chain couples TRBV12-3 or TRBV12-4 to TRBJ1-2. The CDR3 spans 15 residues. CDR3 sequence reads: CASSDTGQLNYGYTF.

The chain joins TRBV4-2 to TRBJ1-2; TCRdb selects TRBD1, and the lack of DNA leaves this call unchecked. This CDR3 contains 16 residues. Germline V CDR1 and CDR2: LGHNA, YNFKEQ. This chain's CDR3 is CASSQIPGDNGYGYTF.

The rearrangement joins TRBV2 to TRBJ2-7; TCRdb designates TRBD2, a call that cannot be tested without DNA. The germline gives CDR1 SNHLY, CDR2 FYNNEI. There are 14 residues in the CDR3. Here the CDR3 reads CASRQRGGTYEQYF.

The chain recombines TRBV29-1 with TRBJ2-3; TCRdb's D gene call, TRBD1, goes unchecked for lack of DNA. The germline gives CDR1 SQVTM, CDR2 ANQGSEA. CDR3 size: 13 residues. CDR3 sequence: CSVAPGEADTQYF.

The chain links TRBV20-1 to TRBJ1-6. The CDR3 runs to 13 residues. The germline CDR1 and CDR2 sequences are DFQATT and SNEGSKA (reference sequence). The CDR3 is CSARREFGSPLHF.

This chain uses TRBV24-1 with TRBJ1-2; TCRdb gives TRBD1 as the D gene, but with no DNA this cannot be confirmed. The CDR3 is 15 residues long. The V gene's germline CDR1 is KGHDR and CDR2 SFDVKD. The CDR3 is CATSAGTGGNYGYTF.

The chain recombines TRBV7-2 with TRBJ2-1; without DNA, the TCRdb call of TRBD2 cannot be checked. The CDR3 loop spans 16 amino acids. Germline V gene data show CDR1 as SGHTA and CDR2 as FQGNSA. The CDR3 sequence: CASSLGGLAGALEQFF. The variable domain in full, with the rest retrieved from reference TRBV7-2 and TRBJ2-1, is GAGVSQSPSNKVTEKGKDVELRCDPISGHTALYWYRQSLGQGLEFLIYFQGNSAPDKSGLPSDRFSAERTGGSVSTLTIQRTQQEDSAVYLCASSLGGLAGALEQFFGPGTRLTVL.

The rearrangement links TRBV5-6 to TRBJ2-1; the TCRdb call, TRBD2, lacks DNA for checking. CDR3 size: 17 residues. In germline, CDR1 is SGHDT, CDR2 YYEEEE. The CDR3 here is CASSLGVGGPSGGKQFF.

This chain's CDR3 is CASSEYPNRGLHEQYF. The chain combines TRBV25-1 with TRBJ2-7. CDR1 is MGHDK, CDR2 SYGVNS, per germline. The CDR3 is made up of 16 amino acids.

The V and J genes are TRBV6-5 and TRBJ2-3; TCRdb returns TRBD1, unconfirmable since there is no DNA. The CDR3 runs 16 residues. Germline-derived CDR1 and CDR2 are MNHEY and SVGAGI. The chain's CDR3 is CASSYSWLGQSDTQYF.

The V call is TRBV6-6, the J call TRBJ2-5; TCRdb lists TRBD2, though no DNA is available to test this call. The germline V gene encodes CDR1 MNHNY and CDR2 SVGAGI (reference sequence). CDR3 length: 14 residues. CDR3 residues: CASSIRTSRETQYF.

The chain uses TRBV5-5 and TRBJ1-1. The CDR3 is 13 amino acids. From germline, CDR1 is SGHKS and CDR2 YYEKEE (reference sequence). The CDR3 loop is CASSSALSTEAFF.

The rearrangement links TRBV20-1 to TRBJ2-3; no DNA is available, so the TRBD2 call from TCRdb remains unchecked. Per germline, CDR1 DFQATT and CDR2 SNEGSKA (reference sequence). The CDR3 contains 15 residues. CDR3 sequence reads: CSARDGGRAPDTQYF.

This chain links TRBV9 with TRBJ1-1; without DNA, the TCRdb call of TRBD1 cannot be checked. The CDR3 spans 15 residues. Per germline, CDR1 SGDLS and CDR2 YYNGEE. This chain's CDR3 is CASSRNPGQNTEAFF.

V and J are TRBV11-2 and TRBJ2-2. Germline loops: CDR1 SGHAT, CDR2 FQNNGV. This CDR3 comprises 16 residues. CDR3 in amino acids: CASSLILFTNTGELFF.

The chain is built from TRBV10-3 and TRBJ2-7; there is no DNA to check the TCRdb D call of TRBD2. Germline values: CDR1 ENHRY, CDR2 SYGVKD. This CDR3 contains 17 residues. Here the CDR3 reads CAISEQSGFDNSYEQYF.

This rearrangement joins TRBV5-4 to TRBJ1-1; TCRdb returns TRBD1, unconfirmable since there is no DNA. This CDR3 has 13 residues. In germline, CDR1 is SGHNT, CDR2 YYREEE (reference sequence). CDR3 residues: CASKLGKGHEAFF.

J is TRBJ1-2 and V is TRBV27; checking the TCRdb D call of TRBD1 is not possible without DNA. Germline values: CDR1 MNHEY, CDR2 SMNVEV (reference sequence). There are 17 residues in the CDR3. The CDR3 sequence is CASSRDRRGAVNYGYTF.

This chain uses TRBV5-1 with TRBJ2-1; TCRdb proposes TRBD2, but this gene call is untestable without DNA. Germline V gene data show CDR1 as SGHRS and CDR2 as YFSETQ. This CDR3 is 16 amino acids long. CDR3 in amino acids: CASSLGNSGREYEQFF.

V and J are TRBV5-5 and TRBJ2-7; TCRdb selects TRBD2, and the lack of DNA leaves this call unchecked. This CDR3 comprises 14 residues. The germline CDR1 and CDR2 sequences are SGHKS and YYEKEE (reference sequence). The CDR3 protein is CASSLGDYSYEQYF.

The chain recombines TRBV19 with TRBJ1-2. This CDR3 is built from 13 residues. Germline values: CDR1 LNHDA, CDR2 SQIVND (reference sequence). The CDR3 protein is CASRGEIIHGYTF.

The chain joins TRBV6-2 or TRBV6-3 to TRBJ1-5. Germline V gene sequence: CDR1 MNHEY, CDR2 SVGEGT. CDR3 length: 14 amino acids. This chain's CDR3 is CASSYSGWSSPQHF.

J is TRBJ2-7 and V is TRBV18; with no DNA, the TCRdb D assignment of TRBD2 cannot be verified. Germline lookup yields CDR1 KGHSH and CDR2 LQKENI. CDR3 length: 16 amino acids. The CDR3 sequence is CASSPQAGRGGGEQYF.

The chain combines TRBV19 with TRBJ2-3; TCRdb lists TRBD2, though no DNA is available to test this call. This CDR3 comprises 13 residues. Germline values: CDR1 LNHDA, CDR2 SQIVND (reference sequence). The CDR3 is CASSRDLPDTQYF.